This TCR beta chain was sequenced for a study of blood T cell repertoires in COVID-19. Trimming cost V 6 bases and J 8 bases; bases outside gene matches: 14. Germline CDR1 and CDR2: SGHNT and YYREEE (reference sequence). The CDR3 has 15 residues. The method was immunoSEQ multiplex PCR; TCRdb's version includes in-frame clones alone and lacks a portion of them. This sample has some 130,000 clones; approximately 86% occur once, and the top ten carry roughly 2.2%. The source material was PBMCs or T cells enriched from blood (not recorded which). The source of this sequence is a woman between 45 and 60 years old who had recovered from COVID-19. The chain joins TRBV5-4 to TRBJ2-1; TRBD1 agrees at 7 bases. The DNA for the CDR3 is TGTGCCAGCACCTATGGACAGGCCCAAGGGTATGAGCAGTTCTTC. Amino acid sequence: CASTYGQAQGYEQFF.